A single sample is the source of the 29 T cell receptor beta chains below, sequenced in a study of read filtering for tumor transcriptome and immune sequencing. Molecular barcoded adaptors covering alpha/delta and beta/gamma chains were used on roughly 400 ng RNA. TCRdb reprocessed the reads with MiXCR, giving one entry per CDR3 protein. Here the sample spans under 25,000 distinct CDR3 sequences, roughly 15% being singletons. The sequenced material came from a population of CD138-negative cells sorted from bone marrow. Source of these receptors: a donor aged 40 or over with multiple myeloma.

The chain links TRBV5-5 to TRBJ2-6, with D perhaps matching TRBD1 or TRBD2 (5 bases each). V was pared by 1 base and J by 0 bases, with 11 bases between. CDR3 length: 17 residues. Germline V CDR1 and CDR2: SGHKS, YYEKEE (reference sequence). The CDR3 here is CASSLWGSYSGANVLTF. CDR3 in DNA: TGTGCCAGCAGCTTGTGGGGGTCCTACTCTGGGGCCAACGTCCTGACTTTC.

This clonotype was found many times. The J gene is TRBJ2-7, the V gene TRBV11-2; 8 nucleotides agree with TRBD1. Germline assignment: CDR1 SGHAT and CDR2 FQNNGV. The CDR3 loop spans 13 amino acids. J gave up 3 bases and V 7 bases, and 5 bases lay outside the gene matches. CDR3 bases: TGTGCCAGCAAACTTACAGGGGGCTACGAGCAGTACTTC. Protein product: CASKLTGGYEQYF.

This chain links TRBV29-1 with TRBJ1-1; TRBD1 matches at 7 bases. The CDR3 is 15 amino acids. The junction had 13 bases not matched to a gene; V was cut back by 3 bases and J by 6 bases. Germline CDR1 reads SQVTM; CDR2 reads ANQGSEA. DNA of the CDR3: TGCAGCGTTGATTCACCGACAGGGTGGATGGCTGAAGCTTTCTTT. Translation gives CSVDSPTGWMAEAFF.

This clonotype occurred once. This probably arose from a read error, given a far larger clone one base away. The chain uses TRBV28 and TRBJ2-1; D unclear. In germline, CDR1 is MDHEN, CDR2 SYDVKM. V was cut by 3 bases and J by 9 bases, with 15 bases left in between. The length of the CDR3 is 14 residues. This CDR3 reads CASSLGFSGIEQFF. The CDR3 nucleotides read TGTGCCAGCAGTTTGGGCTTTAGTGGGATTGAGCAGTTCTTC.

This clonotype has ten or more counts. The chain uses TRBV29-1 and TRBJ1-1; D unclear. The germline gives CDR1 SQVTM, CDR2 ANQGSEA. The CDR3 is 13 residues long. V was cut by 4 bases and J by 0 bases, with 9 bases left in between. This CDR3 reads CSVVLPLNTEAFF. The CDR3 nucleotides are TGCAGCGTTGTACTCCCGCTGAACACTGAAGCTTTCTTT.

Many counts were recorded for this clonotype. CDR3 residues: CATQFYEQYF. The CDR3 bases are TGTGCCACCCAGTTTTACGAGCAGTACTTC. This chain uses TRBV28 with TRBJ2-7; the D is unclear. The germline V gene encodes CDR1 MDHEN and CDR2 SYDVKM. The CDR3 length is 10 residues. Trimming removed 10 bases at V and 4 bases at J, with 8 bases between.

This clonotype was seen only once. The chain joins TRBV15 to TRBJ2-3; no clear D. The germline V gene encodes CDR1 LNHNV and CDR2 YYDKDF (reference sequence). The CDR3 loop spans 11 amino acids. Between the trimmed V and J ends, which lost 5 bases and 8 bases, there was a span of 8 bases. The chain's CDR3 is CATSRWGTQYF. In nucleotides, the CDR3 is TGTGCCACCAGCCGGTGGGGTACGCAGTATTTT.

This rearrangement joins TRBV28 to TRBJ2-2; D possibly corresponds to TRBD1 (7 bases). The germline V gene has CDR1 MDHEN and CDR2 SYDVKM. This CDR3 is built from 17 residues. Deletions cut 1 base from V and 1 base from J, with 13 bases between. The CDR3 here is CASSLSRRGLNTGELFF. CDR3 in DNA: TGTGCCAGCAGTTTATCTAGGAGGGGGCTGAACACCGGGGAGCTGTTTTTT.

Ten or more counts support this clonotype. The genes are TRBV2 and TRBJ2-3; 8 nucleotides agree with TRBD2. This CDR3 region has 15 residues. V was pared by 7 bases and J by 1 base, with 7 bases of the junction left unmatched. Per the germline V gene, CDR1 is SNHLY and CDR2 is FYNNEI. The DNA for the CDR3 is TGTGCCAGCACCCCACGGGAGGGTCGCACAGATACGCAGTATTTT. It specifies CASTPREGRTDTQYF.

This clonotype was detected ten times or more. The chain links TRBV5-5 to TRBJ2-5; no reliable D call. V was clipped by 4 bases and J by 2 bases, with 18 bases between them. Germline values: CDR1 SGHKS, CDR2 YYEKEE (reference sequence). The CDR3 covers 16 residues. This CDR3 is CASSLVAPRRQETQYF. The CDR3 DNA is TGTGCCAGCAGCCTAGTGGCTCCGAGAAGACAAGAGACCCAGTACTTC.

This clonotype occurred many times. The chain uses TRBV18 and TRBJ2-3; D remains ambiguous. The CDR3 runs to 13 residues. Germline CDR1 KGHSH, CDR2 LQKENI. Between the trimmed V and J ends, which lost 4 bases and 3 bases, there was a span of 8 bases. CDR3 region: CASSLDATDTQYF. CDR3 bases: TGTGCCAGCTCACTCGATGCTACAGATACGCAGTATTTT.

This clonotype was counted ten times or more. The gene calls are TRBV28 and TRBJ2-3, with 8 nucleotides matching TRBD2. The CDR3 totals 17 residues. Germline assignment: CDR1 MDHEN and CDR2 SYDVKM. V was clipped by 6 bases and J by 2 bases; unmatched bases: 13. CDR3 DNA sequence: TGTGCCAGCAGCCCGTTAGAGCGGGAGCCTTACACAGATACGCAGTATTTT. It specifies CASSPLEREPYTDTQYF.

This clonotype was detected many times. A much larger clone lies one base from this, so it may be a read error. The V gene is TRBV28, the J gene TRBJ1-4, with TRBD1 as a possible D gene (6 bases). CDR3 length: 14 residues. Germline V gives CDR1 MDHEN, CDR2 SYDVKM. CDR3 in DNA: TGTGCCAGCAGCTCCGGGACATACCTTGAAAAACGGTTTTTT. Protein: CASSSGTYLEKRFF.

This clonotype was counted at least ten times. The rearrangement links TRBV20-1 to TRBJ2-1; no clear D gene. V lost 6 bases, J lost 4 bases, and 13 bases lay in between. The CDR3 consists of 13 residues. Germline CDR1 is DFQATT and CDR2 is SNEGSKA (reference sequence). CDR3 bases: TGCAGTGCCCTCCAGCCCCAGTACAATGAGCAGTTCTTC. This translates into CSALQPQYNEQFF.

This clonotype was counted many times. CDR3 protein: CASIQNLGGSYGYTF. CDR3 nucleotide sequence: TGTGCCAGCATACAGAACTTGGGGGGAAGCTATGGCTACACCTTC. The genes are TRBV27 and TRBJ1-2; tentative D call: TRBD1 (5 bases). This CDR3 is built from 15 residues. Germline-derived CDR1 and CDR2 are MNHEY and SMNVEV (reference sequence). Trimming took 7 bases from V and 4 from J, leaving 19 bases between them.

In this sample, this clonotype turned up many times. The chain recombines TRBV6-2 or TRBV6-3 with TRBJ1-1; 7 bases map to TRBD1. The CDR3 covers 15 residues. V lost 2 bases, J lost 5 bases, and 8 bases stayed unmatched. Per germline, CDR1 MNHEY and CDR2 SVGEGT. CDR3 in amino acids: CASSYPRQGGTEAFF. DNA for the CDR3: TGTGCCAGCAGTTACCCGAGACAGGGCGGAACTGAAGCTTTCTTT.

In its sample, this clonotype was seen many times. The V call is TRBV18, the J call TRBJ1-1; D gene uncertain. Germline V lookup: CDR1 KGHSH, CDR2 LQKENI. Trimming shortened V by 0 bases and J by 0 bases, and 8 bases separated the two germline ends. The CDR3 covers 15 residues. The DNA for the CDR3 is TGTGCCAGCTCACCACCGTCGCGGATGAACACTGAAGCTTTCTTT. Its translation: CASSPPSRMNTEAFF.

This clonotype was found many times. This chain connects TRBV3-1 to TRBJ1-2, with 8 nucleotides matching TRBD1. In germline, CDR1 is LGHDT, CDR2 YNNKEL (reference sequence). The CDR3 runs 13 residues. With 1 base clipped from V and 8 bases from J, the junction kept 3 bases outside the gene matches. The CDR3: CASSQGTGIGYTF. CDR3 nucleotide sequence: TGTGCCAGCAGCCAAGGGACAGGGATCGGCTACACCTTC.

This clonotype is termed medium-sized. The CDR3 spells CASSLRIGTNEKLFF. In DNA, the CDR3 is TGTGCCAGCAGCTTACGGATTGGAACTAATGAAAAACTGTTTTTT. V and J are TRBV7-6 and TRBJ1-4; D gene uncertain. V dropped 2 bases and J dropped 1 base, with 8 bases sitting between them. The CDR3 extends over 15 amino acids. Germline CDR1 SGHVS, CDR2 FNYEAQ. The whole variable domain, filled in from reference TRBV7-6 and TRBJ1-4, reads GAGVSQSPRYKVTKRGQDVALRCDPISGHVSLYWYRQALGQGPEFLTYFNYEAQQDKSGLPNDRFSAERPEGSISTLTIQRTEQRDSAMYRCASSLRIGTNEKLFFGSGTQLSVL.

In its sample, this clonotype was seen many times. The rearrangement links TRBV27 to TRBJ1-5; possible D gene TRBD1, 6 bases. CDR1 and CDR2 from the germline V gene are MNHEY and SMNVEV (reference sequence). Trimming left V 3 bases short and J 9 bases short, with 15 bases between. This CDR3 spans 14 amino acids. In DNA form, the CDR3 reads TGTGCCAGCAGTTTGAGCGGGGGCTTAAGGCCCCAGCATTTT. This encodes CASSLSGGLRPQHF.

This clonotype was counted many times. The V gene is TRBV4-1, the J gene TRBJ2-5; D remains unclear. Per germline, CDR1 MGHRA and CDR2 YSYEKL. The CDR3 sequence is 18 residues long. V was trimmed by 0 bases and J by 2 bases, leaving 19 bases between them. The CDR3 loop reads CASSQEVPAWRPQETQYF. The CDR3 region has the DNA TGCGCCAGCAGCCAAGAGGTTCCGGCTTGGCGGCCACAAGAGACCCAGTACTTC.

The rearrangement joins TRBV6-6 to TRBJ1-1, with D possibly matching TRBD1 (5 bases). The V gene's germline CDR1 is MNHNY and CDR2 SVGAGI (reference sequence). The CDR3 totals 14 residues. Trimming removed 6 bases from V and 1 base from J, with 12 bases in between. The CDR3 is CASSQGLGNTEAFF. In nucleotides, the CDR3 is TGTGCCAGCAGCCAGGGCCTGGGGAACACTGAAGCTTTCTTT.

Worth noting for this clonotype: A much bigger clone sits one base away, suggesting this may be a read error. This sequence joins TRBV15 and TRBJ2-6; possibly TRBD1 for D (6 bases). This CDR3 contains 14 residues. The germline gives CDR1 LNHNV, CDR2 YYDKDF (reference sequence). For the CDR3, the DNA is TGTGCCACCAGCACAGGGGTGGGGGCCTACGTCCTGACTTTC. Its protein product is CATSTGVGAYVLTF.

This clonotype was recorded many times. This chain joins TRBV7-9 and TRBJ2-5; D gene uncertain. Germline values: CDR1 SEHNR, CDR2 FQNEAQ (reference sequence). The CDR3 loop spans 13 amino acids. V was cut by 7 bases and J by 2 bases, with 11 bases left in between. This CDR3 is CASTNQIQETQYF. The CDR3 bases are TGTGCCAGCACCAACCAAATACAAGAGACCCAGTACTTC. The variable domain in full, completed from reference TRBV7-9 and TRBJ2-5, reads DTGVSQNPRHKITKRGQNVTFRCDPISEHNRLYWYRQTLGQGPEFLTYFQNEAQLEKSRLLSDRFSAERPKGSFSTLEIQRTEQGDSAMYLCASTNQIQETQYFGPGTRLLVL.

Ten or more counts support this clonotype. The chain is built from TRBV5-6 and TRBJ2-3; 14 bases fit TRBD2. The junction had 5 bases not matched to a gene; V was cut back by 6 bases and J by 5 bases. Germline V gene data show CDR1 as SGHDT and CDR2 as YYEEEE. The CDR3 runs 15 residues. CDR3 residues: CASTRTSGRIDTQYF. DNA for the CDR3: TGTGCCAGCACCAGGACTAGCGGGAGGATAGATACGCAGTATTTT.

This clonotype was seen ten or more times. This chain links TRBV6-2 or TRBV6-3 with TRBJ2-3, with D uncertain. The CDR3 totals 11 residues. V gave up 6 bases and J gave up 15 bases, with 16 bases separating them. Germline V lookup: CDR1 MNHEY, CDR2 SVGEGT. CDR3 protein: CASSEQIWYYF. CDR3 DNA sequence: TGTGCCAGCAGCGAGCAGATATGGTACTATTTT.

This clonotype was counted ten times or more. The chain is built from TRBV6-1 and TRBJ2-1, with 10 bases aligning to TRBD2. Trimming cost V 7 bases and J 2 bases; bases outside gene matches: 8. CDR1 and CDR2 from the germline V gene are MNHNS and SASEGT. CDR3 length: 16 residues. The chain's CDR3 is CASTLGAGGAYNEQFF. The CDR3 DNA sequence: TGTGCCAGCACCTTGGGAGCGGGAGGGGCCTACAATGAGCAGTTCTTC.

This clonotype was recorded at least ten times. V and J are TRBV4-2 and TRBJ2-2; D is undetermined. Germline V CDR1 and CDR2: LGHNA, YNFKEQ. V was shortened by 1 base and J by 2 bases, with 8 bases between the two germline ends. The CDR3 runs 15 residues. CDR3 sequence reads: CASSQAHLNTGELFF. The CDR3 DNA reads TGTGCCAGCAGCCAAGCTCACCTAAACACCGGGGAGCTGTTTTTT.

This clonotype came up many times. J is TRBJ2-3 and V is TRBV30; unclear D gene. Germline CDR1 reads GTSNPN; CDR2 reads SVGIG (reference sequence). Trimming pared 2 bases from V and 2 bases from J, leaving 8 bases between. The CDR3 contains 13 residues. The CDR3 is CAWSSGNTDTQYF. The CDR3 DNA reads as TGTGCCTGGAGTTCTGGTAACACAGATACGCAGTATTTT.